One sample yielded the 23 T cell receptor beta chains listed below, sequenced in a study of identical twins. One entry per CDR3 protein, called by TCRdb with MiXCR from the 5' RACE reads. This table holds 200,000 to 250,000 distinct CDR3 sequences, more than 9% found once. What was sequenced was memory T cells sorted from blood. The receptors derive from a man aged 50-59 years in good health.

V gene TRBV23-1 combines with J gene TRBJ2-1; the D call may be TRBD1 or TRBD2 (5 bases each). TRBV23-1 is an ORF, and what it does is uncertain. The CDR3 sequence is 16 residues long. Trimming shortened V by 2 bases and J by 0 bases, and 11 bases separated the two germline ends. This CDR3 is CASSQGGGNSYNEQFF. As DNA, the CDR3 is TGCGCCAGCAGTCAAGGTGGGGGTAACTCCTACAATGAGCAGTTCTTC.

This clonotype was seen only a few times. The chain couples TRBV5-1 to TRBJ2-1; possibly TRBD2 for D (5 bases). The V gene's germline CDR1 is SGHRS and CDR2 YFSETQ. This CDR3 has 15 amino acids. Trimming stripped 0 bases from V and 8 bases from J, with 15 bases between. The CDR3 is CASSLATSVGDEQFF. CDR3 DNA sequence: TGCGCCAGCAGCTTGGCCACTAGTGTAGGCGATGAGCAGTTCTTC.

This clonotype occurred once. The chain links TRBV28 to TRBJ1-4; D is unresolved. The CDR3 contains 13 residues. Germline V lookup: CDR1 MDHEN, CDR2 SYDVKM. V lost 4 bases and J lost 10, with 13 bases in between. This CDR3 is CASSYGWFGKLFF. CDR3 DNA: TGTGCCAGCAGTTATGGGTGGTTTGGAAAACTGTTTTTT.

V is TRBV6-1 and J is TRBJ1-3, with 8 positions matching TRBD1. Trimming removed 5 bases from V and 0 bases from J; junction bases left unmatched: 6. Germline V lookup: CDR1 MNHNS, CDR2 SASEGT. CDR3 length equals 16 residues. As DNA, the CDR3 is TGTGCCAGCAGTCAGCAGGGGGCTAGCTCTGGAAACACCATATATTTT. As protein: CASSQQGASSGNTIYF.

This clonotype was detected ten times or more. V is TRBV6-5 and J is TRBJ1-4, with D tentatively TRBD1 (6 bases). V was trimmed by 0 bases and J by 10 bases, leaving 9 bases between them. The germline CDR1 and CDR2 sequences are MNHEY and SVGAGI. This CDR3 is built from 13 residues. CDR3 region: CASSYSTGGKLFF. In DNA, the CDR3 is TGTGCCAGCAGTTACTCGACAGGTGGAAAACTGTTTTTT.

The V call is TRBV5-1, the J call TRBJ1-4; no reliable D call. From germline, CDR1 is SGHRS and CDR2 YFSETQ. V gave up 0 bases and J gave up 3 bases, with 12 bases separating them. This CDR3 is built from 16 residues. CDR3 sequence reads: CASSLAVRSSNEKLFF. The CDR3 DNA reads as TGCGCCAGCAGCTTGGCCGTAAGGAGCTCTAATGAAAAACTGTTTTTT.

The chain has TRBV12-3 or TRBV12-4 and TRBJ2-2, with D possibly called TRBD1 or TRBD2 (6 bases each). Trimming removed 7 bases at V and 6 bases at J, with 15 bases between. There are 14 residues in the CDR3. Written as DNA, the CDR3 is TGTGCCAGCACCCTGGGGGGCCGACCCGGGGAGCTGTTTTTT. It yields the protein CASTLGGRPGELFF.

This clonotype has only a few counts. The chain couples TRBV12-3 or TRBV12-4 to TRBJ2-3, with TRBD2 as a possible D gene (6 bases). The V and J ends lost 8 bases and 3 bases respectively, with 15 bases between them. The CDR3 totals 14 residues. The CDR3 region is CASGPAGGTDTQYF. The CDR3 coding sequence is TGTGCCAGCGGGCCAGCGGGCGGGACAGATACGCAGTATTTT.

The table lists this clonotype with many counts. V usage is TRBV28 and J usage is TRBJ1-2; a weak D match, TRBD1 (5 bases). Trimming shortened V by 1 base and J by 7 bases, and 13 bases separated the two germline ends. The CDR3 extends over 14 amino acids. CDR1 MDHEN and CDR2 SYDVKM come from the germline V gene. CDR3 residues: CASSLLQRGGGYTF. CDR3 DNA: TGTGCCAGCAGTTTATTACAAAGGGGCGGTGGCTACACCTTC.

This clonotype was picked up many times. This rearrangement joins TRBV9 to TRBJ1-2; D ambiguous. The CDR3 is 12 residues long. Germline loops: CDR1 SGDLS, CDR2 YYNGEE. The germline V and J ends were trimmed by 7 bases and 8 bases, with 15 bases remaining between them. In DNA form, the CDR3 reads TGTGCCAGCCGAGAGGAAGGGTACGGCTACACCTTC. It is translated as CASREEGYGYTF.

The chain combines TRBV5-1 with TRBJ2-2; 10 bases are shared with TRBD1. The CDR3 has 16 amino acids. The V segment lost 4 bases and the J segment 2 bases; nucleotides outside the gene matches: 5. CDR1 SGHRS and CDR2 YFSETQ come from the germline V gene. The CDR3 DNA reads as TGCGCCAGCAGCGGGGACAGGGGATTTAACACCGGGGAGCTGTTTTTT. It is translated as CASSGDRGFNTGELFF.

This clonotype showed up just a few times. V gene TRBV28 combines with J gene TRBJ1-2; 7 bases are shared with TRBD1. The CDR3 sequence is 15 residues long. J lost 5 bases, V lost 6 bases, and 12 bases had no gene match. Germline-derived CDR1 and CDR2 are MDHEN and SYDVKM. The CDR3 region has the DNA TGTGCCAGCAGCCTACCAGCCCAGGGGGGTTATGGCTACACCTTC. Encoded protein: CASSLPAQGGYGYTF.

The table lists this clonotype with a few counts. V and J are TRBV19 and TRBJ1-6, with D unresolved. The CDR3 loop spans 14 amino acids. Germline-derived CDR1 and CDR2 are LNHDA and SQIVND (reference sequence). V lost 11 bases to trimming and J lost 0 bases, with 11 bases between them. CDR3 sequence: CAVRGSSYNSPLHF. The CDR3 DNA sequence: TGTGCCGTTCGAGGGAGCTCCTATAATTCACCCCTCCACTTT.

The V and J genes are TRBV5-1 and TRBJ1-1; the D is unclear. The CDR3 is made up of 15 amino acids. Germline loops: CDR1 SGHRS, CDR2 YFSETQ. V was pared by 0 bases and J by 1 base, with 10 bases between. The CDR3 coding sequence is TGCGCCAGCAGCTTGGAGTGGGGAACGAACACTGAAGCTTTCTTT. It yields the protein CASSLEWGTNTEAFF.

This clonotype was seen repeatedly, ten times or more. The chain recombines TRBV20-1 with TRBJ2-1; D is unclear. V lost 0 bases and J 5 bases, leaving 11 bases between the germline ends. The length of the CDR3 is 14 residues. Germline V CDR1 and CDR2: DFQATT, SNEGSKA (reference sequence). For the CDR3, the DNA is TGCAGTGCTAGAGATCGGGTTCCCCACAATGAGCAGTTCTTC. It is translated as CSARDRVPHNEQFF.

This clonotype has ten or more counts. The chain combines TRBV7-9 with TRBJ2-5, with D unclear. The CDR3 loop spans 13 amino acids. CDR1 is SEHNR, CDR2 FQNEAQ, per germline (reference sequence). With 0 bases removed from V and 4 bases from J, the gap between germline ends came to 6 bases. CDR3 DNA: TGTGCCAGCAGCTTAGCGCTTGGAGAGACCCAGTACTTC. Its translation: CASSLALGETQYF.

The chain links TRBV7-6 to TRBJ2-2; D might be TRBD1 or TRBD2, each matching 6 bases. Trimming stripped 3 bases from V and 7 bases from J, with 21 bases between. Germline CDR1 reads SGHVS; CDR2 reads FNYEAQ. The CDR3 runs to 17 residues. CDR3: CASSFLRDAGGGGELFF. The CDR3 region has the DNA TGTGCCAGCAGCTTTCTCCGGGACGCCGGGGGCGGCGGGGAGCTGTTTTTT.

This clonotype was found many times. This chain uses TRBV29-1 with TRBJ2-3; 14 bases are shared with TRBD2. Germline CDR1 reads SQVTM; CDR2 reads ANQGSEA. V shed 6 bases and J 1 base; nucleotides not matched to a gene: 6. The CDR3 extends over 16 amino acids. The CDR3 sequence: CSVGLAGVGGTDTQYF. The CDR3 DNA reads as TGCAGCGTGGGACTAGCGGGAGTCGGAGGCACAGATACGCAGTATTTT.

This clonotype was counted between two and nine times. The chain carries TRBV7-8 and TRBJ2-1, with D possibly matching TRBD2 (5 bases). CDR3 length: 12 residues. Germline CDR1 reads SGHVS; CDR2 reads FQNEAQ. Trimming stripped 5 bases from V and 9 bases from J, with 11 bases between. In DNA, the CDR3 is TGTGCCAGCAGCGACGCCCGGGGTGAGCAGTTCTTC. It yields the protein CASSDARGEQFF.

The rearrangement uses TRBV2 and TRBJ2-1; 12 bases map to TRBD2. Germline V lookup: CDR1 SNHLY, CDR2 FYNNEI. The CDR3 has 15 amino acids. The ends lost 4 bases at V and 8 bases at J; junction bases unmatched: 6. The chain's CDR3 is CASSVLAGGGDEQFF. The CDR3 DNA is TGTGCCAGCAGTGTACTAGCGGGGGGCGGCGATGAGCAGTTCTTC.

This clonotype occurred many times. The V gene is TRBV4-3, the J gene TRBJ2-7; perhaps TRBD1 as D (5 bases). The V and J ends lost 1 base and 0 bases respectively, with 19 bases between them. In germline, CDR1 is LGHNA, CDR2 YSLEER. This CDR3 comprises 18 residues. In DNA, the CDR3 is TGCGCCAGCAGCCAAGGGCATGGGCAGGGATTTTCCTCCTACGAGCAGTACTTC. This codes for CASSQGHGQGFSSYEQYF.

CDR3 residues: CASSPGHSTDTQYF. The CDR3 nucleotides are TGTGCCAGTAGCCCGGGACACAGCACAGATACGCAGTATTTT. This rearrangement joins TRBV12-3 or TRBV12-4 to TRBJ2-3, with D possibly TRBD1 on 6 matching bases. The CDR3 loop spans 14 amino acids. The V end lost 9 bases, the J end lost 0 bases, and 13 bases lay between the germline ends.

This clonotype came up many times. The chain joins TRBV6-5 to TRBJ2-7; perhaps TRBD1 as D (5 bases). CDR1 MNHEY and CDR2 SVGAGI come from the germline V gene. The CDR3 extends over 12 amino acids. Deletions cut 5 bases from V and 6 bases from J, with 11 bases between. Here the CDR3 reads CASSTGPFEQYF. In DNA form, the CDR3 reads TGTGCCAGCAGTACAGGTCCCTTCGAGCAGTACTTC.